This TCR beta chain was sequenced in a study of blood T cell repertoires in COVID-19. Study context: Spain, Italy and the United States supplied samples that represented acute and convalescent COVID-19. PBMCs, B-cell-depleted T cells, or T cells were the source of the cDNA or gDNA that made up the material.

In the authors' methods: Counts of nucleated cells, estimated from reference gene primer amplification, were obtained. TCRdb's copy holds only in-frame clones and misses some; the assay was immunoSEQ multiplex PCR. The V and J calls and clone size are taken from that table; D and trimming were inferred from the DNA. The sample lists 200,000 to 250,000 clones, 75% to 90% occurring once. This CDR3 has 17 residues. Germline V gives CDR1 SGHNT, CDR2 YYREEE (reference sequence). V dropped 1 base and J dropped 6; count of bases not matched to a gene: 10. In terms of age and location, participants ranged from roughly 18 to 90 years and lived in approximately 24 US areas.

This receptor was taken from a woman in her thirties with acute COVID-19. The sample consisted of PBMCs or T cells enriched from blood (not recorded which). The chain combines TRBV5-4 with TRBJ2-1, with 10 bases aligning to TRBD1. The DNA for the CDR3 is TGTGCCAGCAGCTTGATTCGGACAGGGGGGTCCCCCAATGAGCAGTTCTTC. This gives the protein CASSLIRTGGSPNEQFF.